This is a list of T cell receptor beta chains from one sample in a study of shared clonotypes between healthy human individuals. Assay: immunoSEQ multiplex PCR; the TCRdb copy retains only in-frame clones and omits some. Of roughly 1,500,000 clones detected, roughly 98.5% appear once; the ten largest clones hold about 0.34%. What was sequenced was naive CD4+ T cells sorted from blood. These receptors were obtained from a man younger than 40 in good health. The CDR3 runs from the conserved cysteine through the conserved F or W. D genes are given only for firm matches. The size field is filled for only some rows; it gives once, few, many or a size class.

j_call clone_size d_call v_call cdr3_aa cdr3_nt
TRBJ2-7 - - TRBV7-8 CASGDGILYEQYF TGTGCCAGCGGGGACGGGATTTTGTACGAGCAGTACTTC
TRBJ2-7 few - TRBV28 CASSLNRVYEQYF TGTGCCAGCAGTTTAAACAGGGTCTACGAGCAGTACTTC
TRBJ2-1 - - TRBV1 CTSSHDRSSGPGFSNEQFF TGCACCAGCAGCCACGACCGGTCCTCAGGCCCTGGGTTCAGCAATGAGCAGTTCTTC
TRBJ2-3 - TRBD2 TRBV29-1 CSVLGTSGGTDTQYF TGCAGCGTTTTAGGGACTAGCGGAGGCACAGATACGCAGTATTTT
TRBJ2-7 - - TRBV10-3 CAISAKNRAQSERSYEQYF TGTGCCATCAGTGCCAAAAACAGGGCTCAGAGCGAACGCTCCTACGAGCAGTACTTC
TRBJ2-5 - TRBD1 TRBV6-5 CASTTRGRETQYF TGTGCCAGCACTACCAGGGGGCGCGAGACCCAGTACTTC
TRBJ2-3 - - TRBV5-5 CASGKDGMRTRDTQYF TGTGCCAGCGGTAAAGACGGGATGAGGACACGCGATACGCAGTATTTT
TRBJ1-5 once - TRBV2 CASRWILAQPQHF TGTGCCAGCAGATGGATACTGGCGCAGCCCCAGCATTTT
TRBJ2-5 - TRBD2 TRBV7-2 CASSLSSGNTQYF TGTGCCAGCAGCTTATCTAGCGGGAACACCCAGTACTTC
TRBJ2-1 - TRBD2 TRBV5-5 CASSLRSFGGSSYNEQFF TGTGCCAGCAGCTTGCGGTCCTTCGGCGGGAGCTCCTACAATGAGCAGTTCTTC
TRBJ1-1 - TRBD1 TRBV29-1 CSVAGGRGGTEAFF TGCAGCGTTGCAGGGGGCCGGGGGGGCACTGAAGCTTTCTTT
TRBJ2-7 - TRBD2 TRBV2 CASIKERGSYEQYF TGTGCCAGCATTAAAGAGCGGGGCTCCTACGAGCAGTACTTC
TRBJ2-7 - - TRBV7-2 CASSSLVGASYEQYF TGTGCCAGCAGTTCCTTGGTTGGGGCCTCCTACGAGCAGTACTTC
TRBJ2-1 - - TRBV28 CASSHNGATNRNEQFF TGTGCCAGCAGCCACAACGGGGCCACCAACCGCAATGAGCAGTTCTTC
TRBJ1-4 once TRBD1 TRBV19 CASAWTGTNEKLFF TGTGCCAGTGCCTGGACAGGGACTAATGAAAAACTGTTTTTT
TRBJ1-3 - - TRBV30 CAWSQKGLNTIYF TGTGCCTGGAGCCAAAAGGGGCTAAACACCATATATTTT
TRBJ2-5 - - TRBV12-5 CASGSDGSWTQYF TGTGCTAGTGGTTCGGACGGATCGTGGACCCAGTACTTC
TRBJ1-3 - - TRBV7-9 CASSLTAGNTIYF TGTGCCAGCAGCTTAACAGCAGGAAACACCATATATTTT
TRBJ1-1 - - TRBV25-1 CASIEQGSTEAFF TGTGCCAGCATTGAACAGGGAAGCACTGAAGCTTTCTTT
TRBJ2-6 - - TRBV28 CASNRGSTSGANVLTF TGTGCCAGCAACCGGGGTTCGACCTCTGGGGCCAACGTCCTGACTTTC
TRBJ1-4 - - TRBV9 CASSVDPRLRNEKLFF TGTGCCAGCAGCGTTGATCCCAGACTCCGTAATGAAAAACTGTTTTTT
TRBJ2-7 - TRBD1 TRBV5-1 CASSFQTTGASPEQYF TGCGCCAGCAGCTTCCAGACGACAGGGGCTTCCCCCGAGCAGTACTTC
TRBJ1-2 - - TRBV6-5 CASSTVLGYGYTF TGTGCCAGCTCGACGGTGTTAGGGTATGGCTACACCTTC
TRBJ2-7 - - TRBV7-8 CASSSSLHGPPSYEQYF TGTGCCAGCAGCTCCTCACTCCACGGTCCCCCCTCCTACGAGCAGTACTTC
TRBJ2-7 - TRBD1 TRBV2 CASRPPTGTGGEQYF TGTGCCAGCAGGCCCCCAACCGGGACAGGGGGGGAGCAGTACTTC
TRBJ2-7 - - TRBV5-4 CASSFRGYEQYF TGTGCCAGCAGCTTTCGGGGCTACGAGCAGTACTTC
TRBJ2-3 - TRBD2 TRBV28 CASRGLAGGPGIDTQYF TGTGCCAGCCGTGGACTAGCGGGAGGGCCTGGAATAGATACGCAGTATTTT
TRBJ2-7 - - TRBV10-1 CASSESRTLGGEQYF TGCGCCAGCAGTGAGTCGCGGACACTTGGCGGGGAGCAGTACTTC
TRBJ1-5 - - TRBV28 CASSGRNKPQHF TGTGCCAGCAGTGGCCGGAACAAGCCCCAGCATTTT
TRBJ2-1 - - TRBV7-8 CASSFLESSYNEQFF TGTGCCAGCAGCTTCCTGGAGAGCTCCTACAATGAGCAGTTCTTC
TRBJ2-2 - - TRBV28 CASRAPLAGYTGELFF TGTGCCAGCCGAGCCCCCCTTGCGGGTTACACCGGGGAGCTGTTTTTT
TRBJ2-5 - TRBD1 TRBV5-1 CASSPGGPETQYF TGCGCCAGCAGCCCAGGGGGCCCAGAGACCCAGTACTTC
TRBJ2-5 - - TRBV10-1 CASSESGGPSKTQYF TGCGCCAGCAGTGAGTCTGGTGGGCCGAGCAAGACCCAGTACTTC
TRBJ1-5 - - TRBV6-1 CASSEDDRSYQPQHF TGTGCCAGCAGTGAAGACGACCGTAGCTATCAGCCCCAGCATTTT
TRBJ2-1 - - TRBV2 CASSEQSVRYNEQFF TGTGCCAGCAGTGAACAAAGTGTCCGATACAATGAGCAGTTCTTC
TRBJ1-2 - - TRBV29-1 CSVEEGAGYTF TGCAGCGTTGAAGAAGGAGCTGGCTACACCTTC
TRBJ2-3 - - TRBV28 CASSLISPGDTDTQYF TGTGCCAGCAGTCTCATCTCCCCGGGCGACACAGATACGCAGTATTTT
TRBJ1-3 - TRBD1 TRBV19 CASSWPGGFGNTIYF TGTGCCAGTAGTTGGCCAGGGGGTTTTGGAAACACCATATATTTT